One T cell receptor beta chain is described in this entry. This specimen comes from a study of blood T cell repertoires in COVID-19. Study-wide context: There were acute and convalescent COVID-19 samples, and they came from the United States, Italy and Spain.

This CDR3 contains 21 residues. Sequenced by immunoSEQ multiplex PCR; TCRdb stores in-frame clones only, minus some. The sample comprises about 270,000 clones, just under 90% of which are singletons, and about 4% rests with the top ten. Material for sequencing was PBMCs or T cells enriched from blood (not recorded which). This receptor was identified in a woman in her 30s with acute COVID-19. The V and J genes are TRBV21-1 and TRBJ1-5; the D call of TRBD1 is as the table states it, not checked on the DNA. TRBV21-1 corresponds to a pseudogene. The CDR3 DNA sequence: TGTGCCAGCAGCAAAGGTCCGGGGACAAAGCATCCTTTTTATAGCAATCAGCCCCAGCATTTT. Protein: CASSKGPGTKHPFYSNQPQHF.